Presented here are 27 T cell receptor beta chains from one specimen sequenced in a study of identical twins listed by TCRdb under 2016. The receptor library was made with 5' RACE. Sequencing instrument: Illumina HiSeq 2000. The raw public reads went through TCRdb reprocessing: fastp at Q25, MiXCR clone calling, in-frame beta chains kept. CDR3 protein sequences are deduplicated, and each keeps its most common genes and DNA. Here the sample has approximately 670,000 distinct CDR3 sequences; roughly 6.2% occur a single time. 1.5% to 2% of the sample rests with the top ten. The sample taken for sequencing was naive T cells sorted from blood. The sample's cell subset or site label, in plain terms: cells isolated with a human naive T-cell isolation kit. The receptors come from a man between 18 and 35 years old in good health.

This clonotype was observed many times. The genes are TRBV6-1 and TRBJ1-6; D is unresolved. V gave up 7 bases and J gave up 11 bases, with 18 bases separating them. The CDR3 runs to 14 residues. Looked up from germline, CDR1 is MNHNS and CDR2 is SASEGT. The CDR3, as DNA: TGTGCCAGCAAGCCGGAAGTGCTATCGACACCCCTCCACTTT. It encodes CASKPEVLSTPLHF.

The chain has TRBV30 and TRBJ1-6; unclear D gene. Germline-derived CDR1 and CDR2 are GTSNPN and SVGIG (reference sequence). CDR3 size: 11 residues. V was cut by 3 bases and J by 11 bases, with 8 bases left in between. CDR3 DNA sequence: TGTGCCTGGAGCGCTGAGCCACCCCTCCACTTT. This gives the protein CAWSAEPPLHF.

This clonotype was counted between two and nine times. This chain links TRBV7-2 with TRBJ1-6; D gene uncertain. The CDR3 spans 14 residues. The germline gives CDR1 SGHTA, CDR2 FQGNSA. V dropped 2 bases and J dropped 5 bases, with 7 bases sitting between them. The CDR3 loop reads CASSLIPDNSPLHF. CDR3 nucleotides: TGTGCCAGCAGCTTAATTCCCGATAATTCACCCCTCCACTTT.

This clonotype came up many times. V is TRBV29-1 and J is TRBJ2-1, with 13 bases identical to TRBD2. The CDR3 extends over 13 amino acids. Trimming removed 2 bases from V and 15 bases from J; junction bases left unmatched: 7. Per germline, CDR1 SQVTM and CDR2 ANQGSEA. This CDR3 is CSVEPRLAGGPFF. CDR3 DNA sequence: TGCAGCGTTGAACCGCGACTAGCGGGAGGTCCGTTCTTC.

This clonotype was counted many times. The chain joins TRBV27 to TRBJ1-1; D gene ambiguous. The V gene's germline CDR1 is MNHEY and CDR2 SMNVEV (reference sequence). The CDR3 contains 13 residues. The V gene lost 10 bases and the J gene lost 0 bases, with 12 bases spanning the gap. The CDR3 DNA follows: TGTGCCACCAGCAGCACCCTGAACACTGAAGCTTTCTTT. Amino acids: CATSSTLNTEAFF.

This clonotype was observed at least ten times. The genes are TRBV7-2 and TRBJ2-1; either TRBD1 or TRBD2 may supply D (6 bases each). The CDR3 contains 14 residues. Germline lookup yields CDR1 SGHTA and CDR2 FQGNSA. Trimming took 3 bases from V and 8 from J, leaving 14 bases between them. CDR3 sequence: CASSFWGAGDEQFF. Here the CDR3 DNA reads TGTGCCAGCAGCTTCTGGGGGGCTGGGGATGAGCAGTTCTTC.

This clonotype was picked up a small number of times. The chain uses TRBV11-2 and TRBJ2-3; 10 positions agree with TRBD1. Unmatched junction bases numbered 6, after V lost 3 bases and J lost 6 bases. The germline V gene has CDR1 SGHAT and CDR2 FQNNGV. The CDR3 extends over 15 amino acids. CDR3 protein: CASSLGTGVVDTQYF. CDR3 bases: TGTGCCAGCAGCTTGGGGACAGGGGTTGTCGATACGCAGTATTTT. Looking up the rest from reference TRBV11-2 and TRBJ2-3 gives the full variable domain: EAGVAQSPRYKIIEKRQSVAFWCNPISGHATLYWYQQILGQGPKLLIQFQNNGVVDDSQLPKDRFSAERLKGVDSTLKIQPAKLEDSAVYLCASSLGTGVVDTQYFGPGTRLTVL.

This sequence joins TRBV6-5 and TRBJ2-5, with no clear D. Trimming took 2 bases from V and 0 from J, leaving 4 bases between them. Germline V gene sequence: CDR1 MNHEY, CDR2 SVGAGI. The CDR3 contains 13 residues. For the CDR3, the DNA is TGTGCCAGCAGTTACGGGCACCAAGAGACCCAGTACTTC. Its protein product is CASSYGHQETQYF.

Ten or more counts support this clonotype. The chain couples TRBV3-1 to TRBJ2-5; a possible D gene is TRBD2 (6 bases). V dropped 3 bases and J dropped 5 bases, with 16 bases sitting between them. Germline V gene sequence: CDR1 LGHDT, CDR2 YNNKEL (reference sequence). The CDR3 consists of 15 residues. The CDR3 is CASSHGGSMVETQYF. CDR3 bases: TGTGCCAGCAGCCACGGGGGATCAATGGTGGAGACCCAGTACTTC.

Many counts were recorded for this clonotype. CDR3 residues: CASSIPQQPQHF. CDR3 sequence (DNA): TGTGCCAGTAGTATCCCGCAACAGCCCCAGCATTTT. The chain is built from TRBV19 and TRBJ1-5; D unclear. The V end was cut by 3 bases, the J end by 7 bases, with 7 bases between. The CDR3 is made up of 12 amino acids. Germline V CDR1 and CDR2: LNHDA, SQIVND (reference sequence). The entire variable domain, with the rest obtained from reference TRBV19 and TRBJ1-5, is as follows: DGGITQSPKYLFRKEGQNVTLSCEQNLNHDAMYWYRQDPGQGLRLIYYSQIVNDFQKGDIAEGYSVSREKKESFPLTVTSAQKNPTAFYLCASSIPQQPQHFGDGTRLSIL.

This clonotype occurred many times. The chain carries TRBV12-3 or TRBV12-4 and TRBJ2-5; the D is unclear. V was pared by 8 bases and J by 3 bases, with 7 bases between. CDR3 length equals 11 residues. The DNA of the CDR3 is TGTGCCAGCCTTCTCGAAGAGACCCAGTACTTC. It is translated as CASLLEETQYF.

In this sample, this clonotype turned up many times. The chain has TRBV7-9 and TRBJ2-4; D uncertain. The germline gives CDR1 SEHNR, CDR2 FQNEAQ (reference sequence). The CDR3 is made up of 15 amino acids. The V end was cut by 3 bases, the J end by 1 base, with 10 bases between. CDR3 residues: CASSFGEAAKNIQYF. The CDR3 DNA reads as TGTGCCAGCAGCTTTGGCGAGGCGGCCAAAAACATTCAGTACTTC.

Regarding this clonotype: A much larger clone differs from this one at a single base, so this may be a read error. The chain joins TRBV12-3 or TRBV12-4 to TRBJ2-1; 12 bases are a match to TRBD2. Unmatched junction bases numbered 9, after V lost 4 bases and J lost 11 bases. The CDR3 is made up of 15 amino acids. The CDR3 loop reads CASSSGLAGLHKQFF. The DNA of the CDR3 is TGTGCCAGCAGTTCTGGACTAGCGGGATTACATAAGCAGTTCTTC.

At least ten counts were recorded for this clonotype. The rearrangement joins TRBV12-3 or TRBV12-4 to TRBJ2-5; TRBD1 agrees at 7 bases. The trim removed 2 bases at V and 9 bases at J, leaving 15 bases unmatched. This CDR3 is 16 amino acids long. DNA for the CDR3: TGTGCCAGCAGTTTAAGGGACAGTGCCTTCGGGCTGGCCCAGTACTTC. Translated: CASSLRDSAFGLAQYF.

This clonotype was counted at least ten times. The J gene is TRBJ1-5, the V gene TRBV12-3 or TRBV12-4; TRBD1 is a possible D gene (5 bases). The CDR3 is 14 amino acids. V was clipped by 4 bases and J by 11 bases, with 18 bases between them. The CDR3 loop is CASSWGPLAGSQHF. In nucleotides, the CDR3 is TGTGCCAGCAGTTGGGGACCCTTAGCAGGGTCCCAGCATTTT.

In nucleotides, the CDR3 is TGTGCCAGCAGCCTTTCGACGGTCGAGCAGTACTTC. Its translation is CASSLSTVEQYF. V gene TRBV6-6 combines with J gene TRBJ2-7; the D is unclear. Per the germline V gene, CDR1 is MNHNY and CDR2 is SVGAGI (reference sequence). CDR3 length: 12 residues. V was pared by 6 bases and J by 6 bases, with 12 bases between.

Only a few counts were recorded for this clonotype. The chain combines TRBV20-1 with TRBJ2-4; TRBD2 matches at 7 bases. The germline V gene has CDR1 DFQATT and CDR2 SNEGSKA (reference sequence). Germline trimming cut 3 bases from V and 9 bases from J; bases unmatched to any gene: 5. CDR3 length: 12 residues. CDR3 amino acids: CSARGGSAIQYF. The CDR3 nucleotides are TGCAGTGCTAGGGGGGGGAGTGCCATTCAGTACTTC.

The CDR3: CASSSDRGHGKLFF. The DNA of the CDR3 is TGTGCCAGCAGTTCGGACAGGGGGCATGGAAAACTGTTTTTT. The chain is built from TRBV27 and TRBJ1-4, with 11 bases aligning to TRBD1. CDR3 length: 14 amino acids. From germline, CDR1 is MNHEY and CDR2 SMNVEV (reference sequence). V was clipped by 4 bases and J by 10 bases; unmatched bases: 5.

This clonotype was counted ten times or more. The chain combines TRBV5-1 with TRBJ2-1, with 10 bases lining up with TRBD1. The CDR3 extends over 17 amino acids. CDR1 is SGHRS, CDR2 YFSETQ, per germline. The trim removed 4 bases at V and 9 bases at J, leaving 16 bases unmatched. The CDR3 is CASSPSRGDRGLAEQFF. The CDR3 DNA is TGCGCCAGCAGCCCTTCAAGGGGGGACAGGGGTTTGGCTGAGCAGTTCTTC.

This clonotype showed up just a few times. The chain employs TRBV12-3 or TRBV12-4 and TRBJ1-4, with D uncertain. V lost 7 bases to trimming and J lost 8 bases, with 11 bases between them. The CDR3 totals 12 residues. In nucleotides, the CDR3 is TGTGCCAGCACCCCGAGCGGGGAAAAACTGTTTTTT. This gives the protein CASTPSGEKLFF.

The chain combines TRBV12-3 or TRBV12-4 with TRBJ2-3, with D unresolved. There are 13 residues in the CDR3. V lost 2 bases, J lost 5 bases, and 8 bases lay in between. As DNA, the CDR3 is TGTGCCAGCAGTTTAAATACCCGAGATACGCAGTATTTT. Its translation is CASSLNTRDTQYF.

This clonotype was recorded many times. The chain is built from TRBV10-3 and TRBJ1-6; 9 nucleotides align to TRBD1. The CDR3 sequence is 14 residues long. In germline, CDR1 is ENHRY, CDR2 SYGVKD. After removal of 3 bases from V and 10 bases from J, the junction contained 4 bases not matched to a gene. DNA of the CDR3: TGTGCCATCAGTGATCCGGGACAGGGCTCACCCCTCCACTTT. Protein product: CAISDPGQGSPLHF.

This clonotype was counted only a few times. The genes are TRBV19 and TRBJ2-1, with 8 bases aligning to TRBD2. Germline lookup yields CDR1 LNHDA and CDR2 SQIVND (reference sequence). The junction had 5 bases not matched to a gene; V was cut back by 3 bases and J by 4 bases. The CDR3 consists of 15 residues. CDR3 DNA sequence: TGTGCCAGTAGTATCGAGACTAGCGTGTACAATGAGCAGTTCTTC. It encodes CASSIETSVYNEQFF.

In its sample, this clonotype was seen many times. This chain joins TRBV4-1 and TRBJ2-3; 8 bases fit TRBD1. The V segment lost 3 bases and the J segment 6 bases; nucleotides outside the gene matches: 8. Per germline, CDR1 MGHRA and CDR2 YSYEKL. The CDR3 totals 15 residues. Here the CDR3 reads CASSQTGTGGDTQYF. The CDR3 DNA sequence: TGCGCCAGCAGCCAGACCGGGACAGGCGGTGATACGCAGTATTTT.

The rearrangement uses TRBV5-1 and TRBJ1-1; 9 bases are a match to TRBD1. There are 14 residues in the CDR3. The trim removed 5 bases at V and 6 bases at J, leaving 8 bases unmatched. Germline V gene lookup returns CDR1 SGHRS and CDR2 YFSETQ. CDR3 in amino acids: CASRDLQGAAEAFF. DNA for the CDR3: TGCGCCAGCAGGGATCTACAGGGGGCGGCTGAAGCTTTCTTT.

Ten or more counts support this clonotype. CDR3 loop: CATSRDQVEQYF. The CDR3, as DNA: TGTGCCACCAGCAGAGATCAAGTCGAGCAGTACTTC. This chain uses TRBV15 with TRBJ2-7, with unresolved D. Trimming took 0 bases from V and 6 from J, leaving 6 bases between them. There are 12 residues in the CDR3. From germline, CDR1 is LNHNV and CDR2 YYDKDF (reference sequence). Using reference TRBV15 and TRBJ2-7 for the parts outside the CDR3, the full variable domain is DAMVIQNPRYQVTQFGKPVTLSCSQTLNHNVMYWYQQKSSQAPKLLFHYYDKDFNNEADTPDNFQSRRPNTSFCFLDIRSPGLGDTAMYLCATSRDQVEQYFGPGTRLTVT.

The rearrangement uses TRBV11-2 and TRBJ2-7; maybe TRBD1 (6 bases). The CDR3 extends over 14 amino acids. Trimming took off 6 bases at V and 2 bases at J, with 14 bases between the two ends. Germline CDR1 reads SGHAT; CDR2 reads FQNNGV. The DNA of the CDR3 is TGTGCCAGCAGGGGCGGCAGGGGTCCCTACGAGCAGTACTTC. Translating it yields CASRGGRGPYEQYF.